The 7 T cell receptor beta chains below were found in one sample sequenced in a study of blood T cell repertoires in COVID-19. Here immunoSEQ multiplex PCR was the method, and the copy in TCRdb shows in-frame clones only, minus some. Of around 200,000 clones in the sample, around nine tenths are singletons; the top ten hold 2.7%. The sample consisted of peripheral blood. These receptors originate from a man aged 40-50 years with active or convalescent COVID-19.

The rearrangement uses TRBV19 and TRBJ1-1; a possible D gene is TRBD1 (6 bases). Germline V lookup: CDR1 LNHDA, CDR2 SQIVND (reference sequence). The CDR3 spans 13 residues. V was clipped by 8 bases and J by 1 base, with 11 bases between them. CDR3 DNA sequence: TGTGCCAGTCACCCGGGACAGAACACTGAAGCTTTCTTT. This encodes CASHPGQNTEAFF.

The rearrangement links TRBV7-6 to TRBJ1-5; D is unresolved. CDR1 is SGHVS, CDR2 FNYEAQ, per germline. Between the trimmed V and J ends, which lost 5 bases and 0 bases, there was a span of 11 bases. The CDR3 spans 15 residues. In DNA form, the CDR3 reads TGTGCCAGCAGCCCCACGGTATTTAGCAATCAGCCCCAGCATTTT. Its translation is CASSPTVFSNQPQHF.

This rearrangement joins TRBV27 to TRBJ2-1, with D maybe TRBD1 (5 bases). The CDR3 has 17 residues. CDR1 is MNHEY and CDR2 is SMNVEV in the germline V gene (reference sequence). V dropped 6 bases and J dropped 4 bases, with 22 bases sitting between them. The CDR3 nucleotides read TGTGCCAGCAGCCTTAGGCCACCAGGGAATAATTACAATGAGCAGTTCTTC. Translating gives CASSLRPPGNNYNEQFF.

This sequence joins TRBV6-1 and TRBJ1-4, with 7 bases matching TRBD1. Germline V gene lookup returns CDR1 MNHNS and CDR2 SASEGT. V lost 3 bases, J lost 7 bases, and 5 bases stayed unmatched. The CDR3 runs 14 residues. The DNA of the CDR3 is TGTGCCAGCAGTGACCGGGACAGTGCTGAAAAACTGTTTTTT. Translation: CASSDRDSAEKLFF.

The CDR3, as DNA: TGTGCCAGCAGTTTGACAGGGCTCGAGCAGTACTTC. This encodes CASSLTGLEQYF. The chain has TRBV12-3 or TRBV12-4 and TRBJ2-7; 7 bases line up with TRBD1. The CDR3 has 12 residues. Trimming took 3 bases from V and 6 from J; bases not matched to a gene: 2.

The chain employs TRBV28 and TRBJ1-4; TRBD1 matches at 7 bases. The CDR3 has 21 amino acids. Germline V gene lookup returns CDR1 MDHEN and CDR2 SYDVKM. V shed 1 base, J shed 4 bases, and the junction held 21 bases outside the gene matches. CDR3 protein: CASSLFPGADRSIRDNEKLFF. The CDR3 coding sequence is TGTGCCAGCAGTTTATTTCCAGGGGCGGACAGGAGTATACGGGATAATGAAAAACTGTTTTTT.

The rearrangement links TRBV5-1 to TRBJ1-3, with TRBD1 as a possible D gene (5 bases). The V and J ends lost 2 bases and 2 bases respectively, with 14 bases between them. This CDR3 spans 16 amino acids. Germline assignment: CDR1 SGHRS and CDR2 YFSETQ. The CDR3 loop is CASSFSGGNPGNTIYF. CDR3 nucleotide sequence: TGCGCCAGCAGCTTCTCCGGGGGTAACCCTGGAAACACCATATATTTT. Based on the CDR3 plus reference TRBV5-1 and TRBJ1-3, the full variable domain is KAGVTQTPRYLIKTRGQQVTLSCSPISGHRSVSWYQQTPGQGLQFLFEYFSETQRNKGNFPGRFSGRQFSNSRSEMNVSTLELGDSALYLCASSFSGGNPGNTIYFGEGSWLTVV.